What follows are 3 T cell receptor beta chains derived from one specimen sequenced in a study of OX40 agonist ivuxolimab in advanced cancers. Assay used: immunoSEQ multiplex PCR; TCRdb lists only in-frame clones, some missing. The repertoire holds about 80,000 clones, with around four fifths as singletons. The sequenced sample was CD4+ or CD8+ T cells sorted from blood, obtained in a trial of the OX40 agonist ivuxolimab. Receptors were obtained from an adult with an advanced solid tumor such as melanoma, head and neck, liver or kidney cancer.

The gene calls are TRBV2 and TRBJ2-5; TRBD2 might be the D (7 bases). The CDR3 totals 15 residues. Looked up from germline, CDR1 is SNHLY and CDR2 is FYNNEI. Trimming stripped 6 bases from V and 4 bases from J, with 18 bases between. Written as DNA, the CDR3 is TGTGCCAGCAGCCACCCTGGGGGGGGCCGAGAGACCCAGTACTTC. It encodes CASSHPGGGRETQYF.

The CDR3 sequence is CASSHRQGGEETQYF. CDR3 nucleotides: TGTGCCAGCAGCCACCGACAGGGGGGGGAAGAGACCCAGTACTTC. The rearrangement joins TRBV7-3 to TRBJ2-5; 9 bases align to TRBD1. With 5 bases clipped from V and 3 bases from J, the junction kept 7 bases outside the gene matches. The CDR3 is made up of 15 amino acids. Looked up from germline, CDR1 is SGHTA and CDR2 is FQGTGA.

The CDR3 DNA reads TGTGCCAGTGCTGGAGGGGGGATTGGAGCTTTCTTT. Its translation is CASAGGGIGAFF. The chain recombines TRBV5-6 with TRBJ1-1, with D tentatively TRBD1 (6 bases). CDR1 is SGHDT and CDR2 is YYEEEE in the germline V gene. V dropped 8 bases and J dropped 10 bases, with 18 bases sitting between them. The CDR3 has 12 amino acids.